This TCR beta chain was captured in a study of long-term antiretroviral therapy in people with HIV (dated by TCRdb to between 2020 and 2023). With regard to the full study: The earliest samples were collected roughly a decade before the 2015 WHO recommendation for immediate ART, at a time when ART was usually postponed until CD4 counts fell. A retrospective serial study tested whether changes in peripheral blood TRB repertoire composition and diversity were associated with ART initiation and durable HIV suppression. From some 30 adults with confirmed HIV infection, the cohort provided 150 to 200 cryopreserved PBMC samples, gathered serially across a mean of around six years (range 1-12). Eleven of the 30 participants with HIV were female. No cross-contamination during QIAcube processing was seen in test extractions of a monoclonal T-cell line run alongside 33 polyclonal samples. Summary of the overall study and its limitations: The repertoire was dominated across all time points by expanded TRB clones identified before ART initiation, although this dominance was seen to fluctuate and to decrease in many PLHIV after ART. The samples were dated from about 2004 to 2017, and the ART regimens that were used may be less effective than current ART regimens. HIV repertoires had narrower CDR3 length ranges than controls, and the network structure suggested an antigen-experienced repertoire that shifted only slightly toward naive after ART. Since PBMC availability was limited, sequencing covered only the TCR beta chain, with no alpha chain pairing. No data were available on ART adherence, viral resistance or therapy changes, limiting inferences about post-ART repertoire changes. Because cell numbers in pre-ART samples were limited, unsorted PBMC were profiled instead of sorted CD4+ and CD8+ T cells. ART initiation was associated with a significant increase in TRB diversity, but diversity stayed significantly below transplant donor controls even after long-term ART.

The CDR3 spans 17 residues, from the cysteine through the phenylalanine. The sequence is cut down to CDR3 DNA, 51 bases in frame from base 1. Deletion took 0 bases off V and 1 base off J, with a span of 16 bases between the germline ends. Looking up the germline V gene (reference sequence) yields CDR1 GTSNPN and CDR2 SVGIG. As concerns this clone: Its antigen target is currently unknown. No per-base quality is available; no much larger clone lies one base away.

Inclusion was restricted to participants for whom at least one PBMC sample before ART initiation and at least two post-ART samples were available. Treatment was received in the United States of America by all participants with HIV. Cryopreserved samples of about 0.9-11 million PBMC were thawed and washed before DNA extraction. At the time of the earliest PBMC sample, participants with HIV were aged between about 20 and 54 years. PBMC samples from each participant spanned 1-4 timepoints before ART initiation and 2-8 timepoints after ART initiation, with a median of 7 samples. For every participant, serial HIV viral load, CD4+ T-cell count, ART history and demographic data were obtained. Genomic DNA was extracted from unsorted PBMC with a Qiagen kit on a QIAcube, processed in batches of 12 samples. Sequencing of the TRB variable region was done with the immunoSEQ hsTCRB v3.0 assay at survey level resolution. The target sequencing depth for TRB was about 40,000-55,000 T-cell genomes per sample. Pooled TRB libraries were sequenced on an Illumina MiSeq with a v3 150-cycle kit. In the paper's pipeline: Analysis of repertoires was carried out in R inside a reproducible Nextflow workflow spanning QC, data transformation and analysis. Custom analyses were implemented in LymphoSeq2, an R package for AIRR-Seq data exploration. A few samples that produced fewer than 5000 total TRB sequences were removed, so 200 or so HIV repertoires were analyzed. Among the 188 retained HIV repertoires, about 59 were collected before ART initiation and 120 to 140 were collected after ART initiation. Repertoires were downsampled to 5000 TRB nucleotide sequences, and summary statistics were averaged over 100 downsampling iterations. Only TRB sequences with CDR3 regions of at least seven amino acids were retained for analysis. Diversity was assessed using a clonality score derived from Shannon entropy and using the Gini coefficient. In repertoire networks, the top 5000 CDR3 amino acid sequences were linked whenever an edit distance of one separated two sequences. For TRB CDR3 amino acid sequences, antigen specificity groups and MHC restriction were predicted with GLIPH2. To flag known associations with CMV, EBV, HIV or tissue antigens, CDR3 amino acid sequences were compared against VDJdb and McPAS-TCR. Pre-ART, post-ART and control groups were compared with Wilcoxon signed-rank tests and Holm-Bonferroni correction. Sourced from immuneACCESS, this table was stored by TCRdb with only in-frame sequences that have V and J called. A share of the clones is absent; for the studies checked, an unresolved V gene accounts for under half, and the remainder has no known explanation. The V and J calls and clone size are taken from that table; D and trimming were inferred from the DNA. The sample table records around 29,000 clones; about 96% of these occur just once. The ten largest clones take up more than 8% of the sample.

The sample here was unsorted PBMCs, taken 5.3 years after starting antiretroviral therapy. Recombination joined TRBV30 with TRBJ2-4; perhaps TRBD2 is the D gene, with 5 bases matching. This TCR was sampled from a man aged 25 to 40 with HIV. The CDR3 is CAWSVLGSMGAKNIQYF. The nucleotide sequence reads TGTGCCTGGAGTGTACTGGGGAGTATGGGGGCCAAAAACATTCAGTACTTC.